This entry features one T cell receptor (beta chain) sequence. Its antigen is undetermined. The data were taken from a study of PD-L1 blockade in urothelial cancer. Study-wide context: Patients went on atezolizumab at some point between 2013 and 2015, receiving 1,200 mg intravenously every 3 weeks. At 6 weeks and at 3 weeks (second dose) after treatment start, blood was analyzed. Broader study findings: When pretreatment blood TCR clonality was below the median, it predicted better survival.

Sample time point: peripheral blood 6 weeks after treatment start. Metastatic or locally advanced urothelial carcinoma was present in the patients. The assay was immunoSEQ multiplex PCR, and TCRdb's table has in-frame clones only and misses some. The data contain 100,000 to 150,000 clones, 86% of them singletons. Germline V gene lookup returns CDR1 SGHDN and CDR2 FVKESK. Trimming stripped 4 bases from V and 3 bases from J, with 14 bases between. CDR3 length: 15 amino acids. The specimen was PBMCs, collected around atezolizumab (anti-PD-L1) treatment. The V call is TRBV14, the J call TRBJ2-3; the D gene is possibly TRBD2 (6 bases). This clonotype originated in a man between 50 and 59 years old with urothelial cancer. The CDR3 region has the DNA TGTGCCAGCAGCCCGACTAGACTCCCGACAGATACGCAGTATTTT. Its translation is CASSPTRLPTDTQYF.